Listed below are T cell receptor beta chains from one sample, sequenced in a study of cytomegalovirus exposure and HLA in healthy donors. TCRdb's copy holds only in-frame clones and misses some; the assay was immunoSEQ multiplex PCR. The table lists 90,000 to 120,000 clones, 60% to 70% of them singletons. Sample: PBMCs. Receptors originate from a man in his thirties or forties in good health and CMV-seropositive. The CDR3 runs from the conserved cysteine through the conserved F or W. D genes are given only for firm matches. Expanded clones get a size class; other rows say once, few or many, or leave the size out.

V,size,D,J,CDR3,DNA
TRBV19,-,-,TRBJ1-6,CASSTGYSVSPLHF,TGTGCCAGTAGTACAGGGTATTCTGTCTCACCCCTCCACTTT
TRBV6-1,few,-,TRBJ1-1,CASSLVGGNTEAFF,TGTGCCAGCAGTCTAGTAGGGGGGAACACTGAAGCTTTCTTT
TRBV29-1,-,-,TRBJ2-1,CSVSDNEQFF,TGCAGCGTTTCGGACAATGAGCAGTTCTTC
TRBV6-1,few,-,TRBJ1-5,CASSEGSWPQPQHF,TGTGCCAGCAGTGAAGGGTCGTGGCCTCAGCCCCAGCATTTT
TRBV9,few,-,TRBJ2-5,CASSGGAGLGETQYF,TGTGCCAGCAGCGGCGGGGCAGGATTGGGAGAGACCCAGTACTTC
TRBV4-1,-,-,TRBJ1-5,CASSQGAGAPPQHF,TGCGCCAGCAGCCAAGGGGCAGGGGCCCCGCCCCAGCATTTT
TRBV19,few,TRBD1,TRBJ1-2,CASGQGYGYTF,TGTGCCAGCGGACAGGGCTATGGCTACACCTTC
TRBV7-2,-,-,TRBJ1-3,CASSLGQTISGNTIYF,TGTGCCAGCAGCTTAGGGCAAACTATCTCTGGAAACACCATATATTTT
TRBV14,-,TRBD2,TRBJ2-3,CASSHTPGLAKDTQYF,TGTGCCAGCAGCCATACACCGGGACTAGCGAAAGATACGCAGTATTTT
TRBV6-5,-,-,TRBJ2-7,CASSYRDYHEQYF,TGTGCCAGCAGTTACAGAGATTATCACGAGCAGTACTTC
TRBV5-6,-,-,TRBJ1-2,CASREGGTLLNYGYTF,TGTGCCAGCAGGGAGGGGGGGACCCTATTAAACTATGGCTACACCTTC
TRBV5-1,few,-,TRBJ1-5,CASSLGAGDQPQHF,TGCGCCAGCAGCTTGGGGGCAGGGGATCAGCCCCAGCATTTT
TRBV11-3,-,-,TRBJ2-7,CASSIEEGPSEQYF,TGTGCCAGCAGCATCGAGGAGGGGCCGAGTGAGCAGTACTTC
TRBV29-1,-,TRBD2,TRBJ2-1,CSGTSGGAGYNEQFF,TGCAGCGGGACTAGCGGGGGGGCCGGCTACAATGAGCAGTTCTTC
TRBV7-7,-,TRBD2,TRBJ2-3,CASSLGLAGGSDTQYF,TGTGCTAGCAGCTTGGGACTAGCGGGGGGATCAGATACGCAGTATTTT
TRBV6-4,-,-,TRBJ1-1,CASSDSSRGTEAFF,TGTGCCAGCAGTGACAGTTCTCGGGGGACTGAAGCTTTCTTT
TRBV14,-,-,TRBJ1-6,CASSQDSQGLRSPLHF,TGTGCCAGCAGCCAAGACTCACAGGGCTTAAGGTCACCCCTCCACTTT
TRBV5-1,-,-,TRBJ1-2,CASSQTGGGYGYTF,TGCGCCAGCAGCCAAACGGGGGGAGGCTATGGCTACACCTTC
TRBV2,-,TRBD1,TRBJ1-2,CASNREGADGYTF,TGTGCCAGCAACAGAGAGGGGGCCGATGGCTACACCTTC
TRBV6-6,-,-,TRBJ2-5,CASSYGQPEETQYF,TGTGCCAGCAGTTACGGACAGCCAGAAGAGACCCAGTACTTC
TRBV7-9,-,-,TRBJ2-2,CASSSWTPNTGELFF,TGTGCCAGCAGCTCATGGACACCGAACACCGGGGAGCTGTTTTTT
TRBV6-1,-,-,TRBJ1-2,CASSDGGRGEGYTF,TGTGCCAGCAGTGACGGCGGCAGGGGAGAAGGCTACACCTTC
TRBV7-3,few,TRBD2,TRBJ2-1,CASSPHSFAGGPYNEQFF,TGTGCCAGCAGCCCCCACAGTTTTGCGGGGGGTCCCTACAATGAGCAGTTCTTC
TRBV4-1,-,-,TRBJ1-6,CASSQGPGFTSPLHF,TGCGCCAGCAGCCAGGGGCCAGGGTTCACTTCACCCCTCCACTTT
TRBV5-6,-,-,TRBJ1-1,CASSYDRSPGAFF,TGTGCCAGCAGCTACGACAGGAGTCCGGGGGCTTTCTTT
TRBV7-2,-,TRBD1,TRBJ2-7,CASSFSPDRTYEQYF,TGTGCCAGCAGCTTTAGCCCGGACAGGACCTACGAGCAGTACTTC
TRBV5-1,few,TRBD2,TRBJ2-7,CASNTGTSGFHSYEQYF,TGCGCCAGCAACACCGGGACTAGCGGGTTCCACTCCTACGAGCAGTACTTC
TRBV9,once,-,TRBJ2-2,CASSLRTGELFF,TGTGCCAGCAGCCTCAGAACCGGGGAGCTGTTTTTT
TRBV5-1,-,-,TRBJ1-1,CASSLPGGSTEAFF,TGCGCCAGCAGCTTGCCCGGAGGGAGCACTGAAGCTTTCTTT
TRBV4-1,few,-,TRBJ1-5,CASSQDSGYQPQHF,TGCGCCAGCAGCCAAGATTCGGGGTACCAGCCCCAGCATTTT
TRBV27,-,-,TRBJ1-1,CASSLTGGNTEAFF,TGTGCCAGCAGTTTGACGGGGGGGAACACTGAAGCTTTCTTT
TRBV7-9,once,-,TRBJ1-2,CSSRSGGGSNYGYTF,TGTTCCAGCAGGTCAGGCGGGGGGTCTAACTATGGCTACACCTTC
TRBV5-1,-,-,TRBJ2-3,CASSLGQDTQYF,TGCGCCAGCAGCTTGGGACAGGACACGCAGTATTTT
TRBV5-8,once,-,TRBJ2-7,CASSRTRTYEQYF,TGTGCCAGCAGCAGGACACGGACCTACGAGCAGTACTTC
TRBV29-1,-,-,TRBJ2-5,CSVTQETQYF,TGCAGCGTCACACAAGAGACCCAGTACTTC
TRBV2,few,TRBD2,TRBJ2-3,CASSSFLAGTTDTQYF,TGTGCCAGCAGTTCCTTTCTAGCGGGCACCACAGATACGCAGTATTTT
TRBV5-6,-,-,TRBJ1-2,CASSLVQNNYGYTF,TGTGCCAGCAGCTTGGTACAGAATAACTATGGCTACACCTTC
TRBV27,-,TRBD1,TRBJ2-7,CASSGTGFYEQYF,TGTGCCAGCAGTGGGACAGGGTTCTACGAGCAGTACTTC
TRBV5-1,-,-,TRBJ2-7,CASSSKTSTYEQYF,TGCGCCAGCAGCTCCAAGACTAGTACCTACGAGCAGTACTTC
TRBV14,-,-,TRBJ2-7,CASSLGQGFHEQYF,TGTGCCAGCAGCCTCGGGCAGGGCTTCCACGAGCAGTACTTC
TRBV5-1,-,-,TRBJ2-1,CASSAGTPAFDEQFF,TGCGCCAGCAGCGCTGGGACACCTGCATTCGATGAGCAGTTCTTC
TRBV4-1,-,-,TRBJ1-2,CASSQLGLDGYTF,TGCGCCAGCAGCCAACTGGGACTTGATGGCTACACCTTC
TRBV9,-,-,TRBJ1-6,CASSREGQPGDSPLHF,TGTGCCAGCAGCAGAGAGGGCCAACCAGGTGATTCACCCCTCCACTTT
TRBV5-6,few,TRBD2,TRBJ2-3,CASSHFVSGGHLTDTQYF,TGTGCCAGCAGCCACTTTGTTAGCGGGGGCCACCTCACAGATACGCAGTATTTT
TRBV5-5,few,-,TRBJ2-3,CASSYAGVNTDTQYF,TGTGCCAGCAGCTACGCAGGGGTAAACACAGATACGCAGTATTTT
TRBV19,once,-,TRBJ1-5,CASSIGGRNQPQHF,TGTGCCAGTAGTATAGGGGGGAGGAATCAGCCCCAGCATTTT